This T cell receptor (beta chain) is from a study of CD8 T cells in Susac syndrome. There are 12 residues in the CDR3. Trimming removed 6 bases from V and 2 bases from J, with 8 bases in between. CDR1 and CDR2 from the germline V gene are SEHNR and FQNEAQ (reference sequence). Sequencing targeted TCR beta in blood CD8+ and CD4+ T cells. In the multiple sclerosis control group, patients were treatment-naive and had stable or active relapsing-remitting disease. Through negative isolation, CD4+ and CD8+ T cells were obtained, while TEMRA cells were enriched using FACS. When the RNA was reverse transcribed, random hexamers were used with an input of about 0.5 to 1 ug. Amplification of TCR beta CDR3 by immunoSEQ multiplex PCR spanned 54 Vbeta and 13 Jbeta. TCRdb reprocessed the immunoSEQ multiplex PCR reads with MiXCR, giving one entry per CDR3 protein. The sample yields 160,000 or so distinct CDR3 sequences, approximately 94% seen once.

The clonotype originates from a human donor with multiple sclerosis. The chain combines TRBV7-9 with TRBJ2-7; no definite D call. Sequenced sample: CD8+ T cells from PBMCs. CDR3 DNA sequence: TGTGCCAGCAGTCCGACCCCCTACGAGCAGTACTTC. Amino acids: CASSPTPYEQYF.